Listed here are 22 T cell receptor beta chains from one sample, sequenced in a study of blood T cell repertoires in COVID-19. Generated by immunoSEQ multiplex PCR, the TCRdb table keeps only in-frame clones and is missing some. The table shows fewer than 200,000 clones, with roughly 80% occurring only once. Sequencing was done on a sample of PBMCs or T cells enriched from blood (not recorded which). These receptors all stem from a woman between 45 and 65 years old who had recovered from COVID-19.

V and J are TRBV30 and TRBJ2-7, with D possibly matching TRBD1 (5 bases). Germline lookup yields CDR1 GTSNPN and CDR2 SVGIG (reference sequence). CDR3 length equals 13 residues. Trimming removed 1 base from V and 3 bases from J, with 10 bases in between. The CDR3 here is CAWSEDMNYEQYV. The CDR3 nucleotides read TGTGCCTGGAGTGAGGACATGAACTACGAGCAGTACGTC.

This clone was seen a single time. The V and J genes are TRBV27 and TRBJ2-5, with 8 bases fitting TRBD1. The V gene's germline CDR1 is MNHEY and CDR2 SMNVEV (reference sequence). Germline trimming cut 10 bases from V and 4 bases from J; bases unmatched to any gene: 8. The CDR3 length is 13 residues. CDR3 sequence (DNA): TGTGCCAACGGACAGGGAGTTAGAGAGACCCAGTACTTC. The encoded protein is CANGQGVRETQYF.

The V call is TRBV18, the J call TRBJ2-1; the match to TRBD1 covers 8 bases. Germline V lookup: CDR1 KGHSH, CDR2 LQKENI. The trim removed 4 bases at V and 5 bases at J, leaving 7 bases unmatched. The CDR3 runs 15 residues. CDR3 amino acids: CASSRGQAIDNEQFF. The CDR3 DNA follows: TGTGCCAGCTCACGGGGACAGGCCATAGACAATGAGCAGTTCTTC.

The chain employs TRBV15 and TRBJ2-2; possible D gene TRBD1, 7 bases. The V gene's germline CDR1 is LNHNV and CDR2 YYDKDF (reference sequence). The length of the CDR3 is 17 residues. V was clipped by 0 bases and J by 3 bases, with 14 bases between them. The CDR3 DNA follows: TGTGCCACCAGCAGAGAAGGCCAGGGGGGATACACCGGGGAGCTGTTTTTT. Translated: CATSREGQGGYTGELFF.

The chain links TRBV5-1 to TRBJ1-3, with D perhaps matching TRBD1 (6 bases). The germline V gene has CDR1 SGHRS and CDR2 YFSETQ. This CDR3 region has 17 residues. V lost 0 bases and J lost 4, with 17 bases in between. The CDR3 protein is CASSLGQAKVGGNTIYF. The CDR3 region has the DNA TGCGCCAGCAGCTTGGGACAGGCAAAAGTAGGAGGAAACACCATATATTTT.

The chain links TRBV12-3 or TRBV12-4 to TRBJ1-2; possibly TRBD1 for D (5 bases). The CDR3 has 13 amino acids. The V end lost 8 bases, the J end lost 0 bases, and 10 bases lay between the germline ends. CDR3 nucleotides: TGTGCCAGCCGCGGGGGAACTAACTATGGCTACACCTTC. Translated: CASRGGTNYGYTF.

The chain joins TRBV6-2 or TRBV6-3 to TRBJ2-3, with D tentatively TRBD2 (5 bases). Germline CDR1 reads MNHEY; CDR2 reads SVGEGT. The CDR3 runs to 19 residues. Trimming took 6 bases from V and 4 from J, leaving 29 bases between them. In nucleotides, the CDR3 is TGTGCCAGCAGCCCCGATCAGTTTACGTCAAGCCGGGAAGCAGATACGCAGTATTTT. Residues: CASSPDQFTSSREADTQYF.

The chain has TRBV9 and TRBJ2-3; 9 nucleotides line up with TRBD2. Losses at the gene ends were 2 bases for V and 3 bases for J; bases not matched to a gene: 7. The CDR3 loop spans 16 amino acids. CDR1 and CDR2 (germline): SGDLS, YYNGEE. In nucleotides, the CDR3 is TGTGCCAGCAGCGTCTTGGCGGGAGGGCTGACAGATACGCAGTATTTT. This codes for CASSVLAGGLTDTQYF. The variable domain in full, completed from reference TRBV9 and TRBJ2-3, reads DSGVTQTPKHLITATGQRVTLRCSPRSGDLSVYWYQQSLDQGLQFLIQYYNGEERAKGNILERFSAQQFPDLHSELNLSSLELGDSALYFCASSVLAGGLTDTQYFGPGTRLTVL.

The chain uses TRBV5-4 and TRBJ2-6; a weak D match, TRBD2 (5 bases). The CDR3 consists of 15 residues. Germline CDR1 and CDR2: SGHNT and YYREEE (reference sequence). Trimming cost V 3 bases and J 2 bases, with 9 bases left between them. CDR3 sequence: CASSSGVAGANVLTF. In DNA, the CDR3 is TGTGCCAGCAGCTCCGGGGTAGCTGGGGCCAACGTCCTGACTTTC.

This chain connects TRBV7-9 to TRBJ1-5; D is undetermined. The V and J ends lost 5 bases and 2 bases respectively, with 13 bases between them. This CDR3 is 15 amino acids long. Germline V CDR1 and CDR2: SEHNR, FQNEAQ (reference sequence). CDR3 sequence: CASSTNQQGNQPQHF. In DNA, the CDR3 is TGTGCCAGCAGCACCAACCAGCAGGGCAATCAGCCCCAGCATTTT.

This clone was found once. This chain uses TRBV6-5 with TRBJ2-2, with 11 positions matching TRBD1. Germline lookup yields CDR1 MNHEY and CDR2 SVGAGI. V gave up 7 bases and J gave up 7 bases; unmatched junction bases: 8. The CDR3 totals 15 residues. CDR3: CASIRTGGSFGELFF. The CDR3 bases are TGTGCCAGCATAAGGACAGGGGGCTCCTTCGGGGAGCTGTTTTTT.

V is TRBV5-1 and J is TRBJ2-2, with a tentative D call TRBD1 (6 bases). The CDR3 runs 15 residues. Germline CDR1 is SGHRS and CDR2 is YFSETQ. The ends were cut back, 0 bases at V and 7 bases at J, with 13 bases in the middle. Here the CDR3 DNA reads TGCGCCAGCAGCTTGGCTTCGGGACATGGCGGGGAGCTGTTTTTT. The encoded protein is CASSLASGHGGELFF.

The gene calls are TRBV19 and TRBJ1-2, with 12 bases identical to TRBD1. The CDR3 runs 16 residues. The germline V gene has CDR1 LNHDA and CDR2 SQIVND (reference sequence). V shed 11 bases, J shed 8 bases, and the junction held 18 bases outside the gene matches. This CDR3 reads CAVRPGQGANIVGYTF. Written as DNA, the CDR3 is TGTGCCGTCAGACCGGGACAGGGGGCGAACATCGTCGGCTACACCTTC. Full variable domain (remainder filled in from reference TRBV19 and TRBJ1-2): DGGITQSPKYLFRKEGQNVTLSCEQNLNHDAMYWYRQDPGQGLRLIYYSQIVNDFQKGDIAEGYSVSREKKESFPLTVTSAQKNPTAFYLCAVRPGQGANIVGYTFGSGTRLTVV.

The gene calls are TRBV20-1 and TRBJ2-1; D may be TRBD2 (7 bases). In germline, CDR1 is DFQATT, CDR2 SNEGSKA (reference sequence). CDR3 length equals 16 residues. Trimming cost V 3 bases and J 4 bases, with 19 bases left between them. DNA of the CDR3: TGCAGTGCTAGTTTACGGGGGAGGGGGACATACAATGAGCAGTTCTTC. Translated, it gives CSASLRGRGTYNEQFF.

J is TRBJ1-5 and V is TRBV19; D is perhaps TRBD1 (6 bases). Trimming took 3 bases from V and 4 from J, leaving 13 bases between them. Germline values: CDR1 LNHDA, CDR2 SQIVND (reference sequence). This CDR3 is built from 15 residues. The CDR3 is CASSITSGVNQPQHF. The CDR3 DNA sequence: TGTGCCAGTAGTATTACTTCAGGGGTAAATCAGCCCCAGCATTTT.

CDR3 region: CASSLGGAGGPNSYNEQFF. DNA for the CDR3: TGTGCCAGCAGCTTAGGTGGGGCGGGAGGCCCCAATTCCTACAATGAGCAGTTCTTC. The chain combines TRBV7-6 with TRBJ2-1; TRBD2 aligns across 8 bases. V dropped 1 base and J dropped 1; count of bases not matched to a gene: 12. Germline lookup yields CDR1 SGHVS and CDR2 FNYEAQ. The CDR3 totals 19 residues.

This chain connects TRBV7-8 to TRBJ2-5, with 9 bases aligning to TRBD1. Germline CDR1 reads SGHVS; CDR2 reads FQNEAQ. The V and J ends lost 5 bases and 5 bases, in that order; junction bases with no gene match: 6. The CDR3 extends over 14 amino acids. CDR3 residues: CASSPDRGWETQYF. CDR3 nucleotides: TGTGCCAGCAGCCCGGACAGGGGTTGGGAGACCCAGTACTTC.

The chain recombines TRBV7-2 with TRBJ1-3; no definite D call. Germline-derived CDR1 and CDR2 are SGHTA and FQGNSA. V was clipped by 5 bases and J by 2 bases, with 13 bases between them. The length of the CDR3 is 15 residues. The CDR3 region has the DNA TGTGCCAGCAGCACCTTCCGTGAGACTGGAAACACCATATATTTT. This translates into CASSTFRETGNTIYF.

V usage is TRBV28 and J usage is TRBJ2-1, with 13 bases aligning to TRBD2. With 8 bases clipped from V and 7 bases from J, the junction kept 5 bases outside the gene matches. Looked up from germline, CDR1 is MDHEN and CDR2 is SYDVKM. The CDR3 is 14 residues long. The CDR3 reads CASHGLAGVNEQFF. CDR3 DNA sequence: TGTGCCAGCCACGGACTAGCGGGGGTTAATGAGCAGTTCTTC.

The chain links TRBV27 to TRBJ2-1; 12 nucleotides agree with TRBD1. V gave up 6 bases and J gave up 7 bases; unmatched junction bases: 1. This CDR3 is 13 amino acids long. CDR1 is MNHEY, CDR2 SMNVEV, per germline (reference sequence). CDR3 coding DNA: TGTGCCAGCAGGGGACAGGGGGCGAATGAGCAGTTCTTC. Its protein product is CASRGQGANEQFF.

This clone was seen just once. V and J are TRBV2 and TRBJ2-3; D perhaps matches TRBD2 (7 bases). The V end was cut by 5 bases, the J end by 3 bases, with 15 bases between. This CDR3 region has 15 residues. Germline loops: CDR1 SNHLY, CDR2 FYNNEI. In DNA form, the CDR3 reads TGTGCCAGCAGTTTGGGGGGGGCGCGGACAGATACGCAGTATTTT. This sequence encodes CASSLGGARTDTQYF.

J is TRBJ2-3 and V is TRBV11-2, with no clear D. This CDR3 region has 14 residues. Per germline, CDR1 SGHAT and CDR2 FQNNGV. The V gene lost 5 bases and the J gene lost 0 bases, with 9 bases spanning the gap. CDR3 sequence: CASSPDTSTDTQYF. The DNA of the CDR3 is TGTGCCAGCAGCCCCGATACTAGCACAGATACGCAGTATTTT.